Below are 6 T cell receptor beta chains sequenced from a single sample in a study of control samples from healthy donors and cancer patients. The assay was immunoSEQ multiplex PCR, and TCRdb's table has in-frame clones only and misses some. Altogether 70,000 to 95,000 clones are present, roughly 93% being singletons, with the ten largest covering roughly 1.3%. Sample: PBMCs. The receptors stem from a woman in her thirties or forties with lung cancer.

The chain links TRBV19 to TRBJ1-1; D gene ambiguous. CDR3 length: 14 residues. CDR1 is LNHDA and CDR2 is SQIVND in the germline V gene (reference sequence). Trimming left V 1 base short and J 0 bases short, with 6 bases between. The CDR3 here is CASSIANMNTEAFF. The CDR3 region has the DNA TGTGCCAGTAGTATAGCCAACATGAACACTGAAGCTTTCTTT.

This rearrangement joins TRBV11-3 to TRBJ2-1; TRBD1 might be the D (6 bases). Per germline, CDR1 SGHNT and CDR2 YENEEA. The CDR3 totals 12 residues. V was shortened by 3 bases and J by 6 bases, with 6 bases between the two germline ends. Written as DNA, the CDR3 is TGTGCCAGCAGCTTGGGGGCCAATGAGCAGTTCTTC. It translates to CASSLGANEQFF.

The CDR3 loop reads CASSLFAGGPGDTQYF. In DNA form, the CDR3 reads TGTGCCAGCAGTTTATTCGCGGGGGGGCCGGGAGATACGCAGTATTTT. The chain carries TRBV27 and TRBJ2-3; 9 bases line up with TRBD2. This CDR3 is built from 16 residues. CDR1 and CDR2 from the germline V gene are MNHEY and SMNVEV (reference sequence). Trimming at V came to 1 base and at J to 5 bases, leaving 7 bases not matched to a gene.

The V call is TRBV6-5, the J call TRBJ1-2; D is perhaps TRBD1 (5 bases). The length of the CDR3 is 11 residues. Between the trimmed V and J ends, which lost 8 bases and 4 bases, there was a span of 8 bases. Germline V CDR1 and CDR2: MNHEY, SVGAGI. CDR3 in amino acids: CASDSSYGYTF. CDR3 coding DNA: TGTGCCAGCGACAGCAGCTATGGCTACACCTTC.

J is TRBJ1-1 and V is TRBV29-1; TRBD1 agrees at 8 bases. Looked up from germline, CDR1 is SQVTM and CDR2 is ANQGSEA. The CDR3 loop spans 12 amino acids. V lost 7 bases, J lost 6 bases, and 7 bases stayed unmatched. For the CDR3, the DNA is TGCAGCGCTCGGACAGGGACCGCTGAAGCTTTCTTT. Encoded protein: CSARTGTAEAFF.

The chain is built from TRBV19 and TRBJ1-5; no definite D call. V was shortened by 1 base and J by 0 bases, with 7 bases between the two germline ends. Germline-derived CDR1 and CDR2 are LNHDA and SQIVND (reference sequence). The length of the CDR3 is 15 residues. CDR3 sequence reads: CASSIVSGSNQPQHF. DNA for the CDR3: TGTGCCAGTAGTATAGTTTCAGGTAGCAATCAGCCCCAGCATTTT. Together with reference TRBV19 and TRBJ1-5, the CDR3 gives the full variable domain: DGGITQSPKYLFRKEGQNVTLSCEQNLNHDAMYWYRQDPGQGLRLIYYSQIVNDFQKGDIAEGYSVSREKKESFPLTVTSAQKNPTAFYLCASSIVSGSNQPQHFGDGTRLSIL.